Presented here are 27 T cell receptor beta chains from one specimen sequenced in a study of CXCR3-negative and CXCR3-positive naive CD8 T cells. These TCRs are of unknown antigen specificity. Overall study results and limits: TRB CDR3s of CXCR3-positive naive cells were more hydrophobic than those of CXCR3-negative naive cells.

The method, 5' RACE with UMI labels, was used to prepare the TRB cDNA libraries. Following a re-call of the 5' RACE reads, TCRdb has one entry per CDR3 protein and lacks DNA. The table gives under 150,000 distinct CDR3 sequences; the top ten clones make up 0.25% to 0.3% of it. The specimen was naive CXCR3+ CD8+ T cells from blood. Subset meaning: CD45RO-CCR7+CD27+CD95- naive CD8+ T cells expressing CXCR3 (TNR3+). These receptors all come from a human donor in good health. Some clones in this sample may be carry-over from other donors' samples.

The chain joins TRBV4-3 to TRBJ2-5; absent DNA, TCRdb's TRBD1 call cannot be checked. The CDR3 has 15 amino acids. Germline values: CDR1 LGHNA, CDR2 YSLEER. CDR3 in amino acids: CASSQARTGSETQYF.

CDR3 loop: CASTESGNQPQHF. The chain couples TRBV2 to TRBJ1-5. The CDR3 has 13 residues. Germline V gene sequence: CDR1 SNHLY, CDR2 FYNNEI. Drawing the rest from reference TRBV2 and TRBJ1-5, the complete variable domain is EPEVTQTPSHQVTQMGQEVILRCVPISNHLYFYWYRQILGQKVEFLVSFYNNEISEKSEIFDDQFSVERPDGSNFTLKIRSTKLEDSAMYFCASTESGNQPQHFGDGTRLSIL.

The chain carries TRBV14 and TRBJ2-7; absent DNA, TCRdb's TRBD2 call cannot be checked. The germline CDR1 and CDR2 sequences are SGHDN and FVKESK. The CDR3 contains 16 residues. CDR3 loop: CASSQEGQGAAYEQYF.

V is TRBV7-9 and J is TRBJ2-5; TCRdb's D gene call, TRBD1, goes unchecked for lack of DNA. CDR3 length equals 13 residues. Germline CDR1 SEHNR, CDR2 FQNEAQ (reference sequence). This chain's CDR3 is CASSPPGDETQYF.

The genes are TRBV7-9 and TRBJ1-6. The CDR3 has 13 amino acids. Germline loops: CDR1 SEHNR, CDR2 FQNEAQ (reference sequence). The CDR3 sequence: CASRDAQNSPLHF.

The chain recombines TRBV20-1 with TRBJ2-2; without DNA, the TCRdb call of TRBD1 cannot be checked. CDR1 and CDR2 from the germline V gene are DFQATT and SNEGSKA (reference sequence). CDR3 length equals 16 residues. This chain's CDR3 is CSARGRTGGNTGELFF.

This chain's CDR3 is CASSVTKYEQYF. The chain links TRBV13 to TRBJ2-7. The CDR3 totals 12 residues. Germline V CDR1 and CDR2: PRHDT, FYEKMQ (reference sequence).

This sequence joins TRBV10-3 and TRBJ2-7. The length of the CDR3 is 11 residues. Germline CDR1 is ENHRY and CDR2 is SYGVKD. This CDR3 is CAISESHEQYF.

The chain couples TRBV6-6 to TRBJ2-1; absent DNA, TCRdb's TRBD2 call cannot be checked. The CDR3 sequence is 18 residues long. Germline loops: CDR1 MNHNY, CDR2 SVGAGI (reference sequence). The CDR3 sequence is CASSYSLLPGTASGEQFF.

V gene TRBV15 combines with J gene TRBJ2-1; TCRdb picks TRBD2, but there is no DNA to check that call. The CDR3 is made up of 15 amino acids. The germline V gene encodes CDR1 LNHNV and CDR2 YYDKDF (reference sequence). The CDR3 protein is CATSSGTSGGHEQFF.

The chain's CDR3 is CSVPGTTSSYNEQFF. The chain links TRBV29-1 to TRBJ2-1; TCRdb names TRBD1, which stays unverified in the absence of DNA. The germline V gene encodes CDR1 SQVTM and CDR2 ANQGSEA. The CDR3 has 15 residues.

The V and J genes are TRBV7-9 and TRBJ2-7. CDR1 SEHNR and CDR2 FQNEAQ come from the germline V gene (reference sequence). This CDR3 contains 14 residues. The CDR3 loop is CASSPNVEWDEQYF.

V usage is TRBV4-1 and J usage is TRBJ2-5; TCRdb calls TRBD2, which cannot be checked without DNA. The CDR3 is 13 residues long. Germline CDR1 and CDR2: MGHRA and YSYEKL. The chain's CDR3 is CASSQEGLAGLYF.

This chain connects TRBV27 to TRBJ2-6; no DNA is available, so the TRBD1 call from TCRdb remains unchecked. Germline-derived CDR1 and CDR2 are MNHEY and SMNVEV (reference sequence). The CDR3 consists of 16 residues. CDR3 sequence: CASSSGLSSGANVLTF.

The rearrangement joins TRBV5-6 to TRBJ2-1; TCRdb lists TRBD1, though no DNA is available to test this call. This CDR3 has 14 residues. Per germline, CDR1 SGHDT and CDR2 YYEEEE. The CDR3 reads CASSQFGGFYEQFF.

The V gene is TRBV30, the J gene TRBJ2-2. The CDR3 consists of 11 residues. The V gene's germline CDR1 is GTSNPN and CDR2 SVGIG (reference sequence). The CDR3: CAWSVTGELFF.

The J gene is TRBJ2-1, the V gene TRBV28; TCRdb's D call of TRBD2 is untestable without DNA. The length of the CDR3 is 14 residues. Germline CDR1 is MDHEN and CDR2 is SYDVKM. The CDR3 sequence is CASSSRSSGTRWFF. The full variable domain, in which reference TRBV28 and TRBJ2-1 provide the parts outside the CDR3, is DVKVTQSSRYLVKRTGEKVFLECVQDMDHENMFWYRQDPGLGLRLIYFSYDVKMKEKGDIPEGYSVSREKKERFSLILESASTNQTSMYLCASSSRSSGTRWFFGPGTRLTVL.

The genes are TRBV6-5 and TRBJ1-1; the D gene TCRdb calls, TRBD1, cannot be checked with no DNA. Germline V CDR1 and CDR2: MNHEY, SVGAGI. The CDR3 runs to 16 residues. This CDR3 reads CASSSPSGVRGTEAFF.

This chain uses TRBV7-9 with TRBJ2-5; TCRdb outputs TRBD1, but without DNA this stays unchecked. CDR3 length: 15 residues. CDR1 is SEHNR, CDR2 FQNEAQ, per germline (reference sequence). CDR3 region: CASSLAGQGDETQYF. The full variable domain, in which reference TRBV7-9 and TRBJ2-5 provide the parts outside the CDR3, is DTGVSQNPRHKITKRGQNVTFRCDPISEHNRLYWYRQTLGQGPEFLTYFQNEAQLEKSRLLSDRFSAERPKGSFSTLEIQRTEQGDSAMYLCASSLAGQGDETQYFGPGTRLLVL.

V and J are TRBV29-1 and TRBJ2-2. Germline CDR1 is SQVTM and CDR2 is ANQGSEA. The CDR3 is 17 amino acids. This CDR3 reads CSVEDDRVVERTGELFF.

The genes are TRBV6-2 or TRBV6-3 and TRBJ1-1. Per germline, CDR1 MNHEY and CDR2 SVGEGT. The CDR3 runs to 14 residues. The CDR3: CASRSWTANTEAFF.

This chain links TRBV2 with TRBJ2-3; TCRdb picks TRBD2, but there is no DNA to check that call. The CDR3 is 15 amino acids. Germline loops: CDR1 SNHLY, CDR2 FYNNEI. This CDR3 reads CASSSGRASKDTQYF.

This chain uses TRBV7-9 with TRBJ2-3; TCRdb's D gene call, TRBD2, goes unchecked for lack of DNA. This CDR3 comprises 17 residues. Germline lookup yields CDR1 SEHNR and CDR2 FQNEAQ (reference sequence). CDR3 in amino acids: CASSDFSGGPRTDTQYF.

The V gene is TRBV6-2 or TRBV6-3, the J gene TRBJ1-4; the TCRdb D gene call, TRBD1, has no DNA to confirm it. Germline lookup yields CDR1 MNHEY and CDR2 SVGEGT. CDR3 length: 11 residues. The CDR3 reads CASSPGGRLFF.

V and J are TRBV10-1 and TRBJ2-1; as DNA is missing, the TRBD2 call by TCRdb cannot be tested. Germline loops: CDR1 WNHNN, CDR2 SYGVQD (reference sequence). The CDR3 covers 19 residues. CDR3 sequence: CASSELTSGPWGSYNEQFF.

The J gene is TRBJ2-1, the V gene TRBV10-1; no DNA is available, so the TRBD1 call from TCRdb remains unchecked. This CDR3 contains 14 residues. Germline CDR1 reads WNHNN; CDR2 reads SYGVQD (reference sequence). The chain's CDR3 is CASSRGSGPNEQFF.

The chain combines TRBV13 with TRBJ1-6. Germline CDR1 reads PRHDT; CDR2 reads FYEKMQ (reference sequence). This CDR3 has 15 residues. CDR3 residues: CASSQRGSYNSPLHF.